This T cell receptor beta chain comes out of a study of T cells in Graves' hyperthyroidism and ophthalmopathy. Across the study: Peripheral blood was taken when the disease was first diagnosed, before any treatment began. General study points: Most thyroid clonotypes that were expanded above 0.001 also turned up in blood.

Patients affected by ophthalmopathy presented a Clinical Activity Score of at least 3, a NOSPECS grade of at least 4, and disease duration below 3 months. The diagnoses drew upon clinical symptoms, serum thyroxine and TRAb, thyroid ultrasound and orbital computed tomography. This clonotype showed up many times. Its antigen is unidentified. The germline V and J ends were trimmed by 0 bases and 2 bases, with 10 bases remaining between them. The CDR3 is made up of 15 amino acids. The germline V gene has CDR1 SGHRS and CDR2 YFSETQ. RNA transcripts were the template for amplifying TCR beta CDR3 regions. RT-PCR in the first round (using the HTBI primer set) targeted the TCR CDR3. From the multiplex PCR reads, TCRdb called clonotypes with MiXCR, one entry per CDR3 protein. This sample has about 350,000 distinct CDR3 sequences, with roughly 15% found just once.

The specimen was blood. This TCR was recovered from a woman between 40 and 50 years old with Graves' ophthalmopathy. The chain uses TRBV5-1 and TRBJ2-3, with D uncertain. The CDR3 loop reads CASSLDWATTDTQYF. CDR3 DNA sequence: TGCGCCAGCAGCTTGGATTGGGCCACCACAGATACGCAGTATTTT.